This is a list of T cell receptor beta chains from one sample in a study of blood T cell repertoires in COVID-19. The protocol was immunoSEQ multiplex PCR, while the TCRdb copy is restricted to in-frame clones and leaves out a portion. The sample yields 200,000 or so clones, 65% to 85% seen once. Sequencing was done on a sample of peripheral blood. The receptor source for this set is a woman under 40 with acute or convalescent COVID-19. CDR3s include the opening cysteine and the closing phenylalanine or tryptophan. The order of the fields is V gene, J gene, D gene, clone size, CDR3 DNA, CDR3 protein. D genes are given only for firm matches. Clone size is given for some rows only: seen once, a few or many times, or a class if the clone is expanded.

V gene: TRBV14
J gene: TRBJ2-7
D gene: -
clone size: -
CDR3 DNA: TGTGCCAGCAGTCTTATAACAGGCTCCGAGCAGTACTTC
CDR3 protein: CASSLITGSEQYF

V gene: TRBV19
J gene: TRBJ1-1
D gene: TRBD1
clone size: -
CDR3 DNA: TGTGCCAGTAGTATGGTGCGACAGGGCGGTCTGGCTTTCTTT
CDR3 protein: CASSMVRQGGLAFF

V gene: TRBV11-1
J gene: TRBJ2-1
D gene: -
clone size: -
CDR3 DNA: TGTGCCAGCAGCGATACAGGGTTGAGGGCCTACAATGAGCAGTTCTTC
CDR3 protein: CASSDTGLRAYNEQFF

V gene: TRBV6-5
J gene: TRBJ2-3
D gene: TRBD2
clone size: -
CDR3 DNA: TGTGCCAGCAGTTTGGAGGGCCGGGGGGGTACGCAGTATTTT
CDR3 protein: CASSLEGRGGTQYF

V gene: TRBV29-1
J gene: TRBJ1-1
D gene: TRBD1
clone size: -
CDR3 DNA: TGCAGCGTTGAAGGGGCGGGCAGGGGGACTGAAGCTTTCTTT
CDR3 protein: CSVEGAGRGTEAFF

V gene: TRBV28
J gene: TRBJ1-5
D gene: TRBD1
clone size: -
CDR3 DNA: TGTGCCAGCAGAGGGACAGGGGTCACGAGCCAGCCCCAGCATTTT
CDR3 protein: CASRGTGVTSQPQHF

V gene: TRBV7-9
J gene: TRBJ1-6
D gene: -
clone size: -
CDR3 DNA: TGTGCCAGCAGCTTGGGGAGTGGGGGGAATAATTCACCCCTCCACTTT
CDR3 protein: CASSLGSGGNNSPLHF

V gene: TRBV5-1
J gene: TRBJ1-1
D gene: -
clone size: -
CDR3 DNA: TGCGCCAGCAGACCCCCGGGAGGCACTGAAGCTTTCTTT
CDR3 protein: CASRPPGGTEAFF

V gene: TRBV28
J gene: TRBJ1-3
D gene: -
clone size: -
CDR3 DNA: TGTGCCAGCAGTTTATTCCCCAAGTGGGGGCGACGGGGAAACACCATATATTTT
CDR3 protein: CASSLFPKWGRRGNTIYF

V gene: TRBV27
J gene: TRBJ1-5
D gene: TRBD1
clone size: -
CDR3 DNA: TGTGCCAGCAGTATGACAGGGACCCGCAATCAGCCCCAGCATTTT
CDR3 protein: CASSMTGTRNQPQHF

V gene: TRBV19
J gene: TRBJ1-2
D gene: TRBD1
clone size: -
CDR3 DNA: TGTGCCAGTAGGGACCGAGGACAGGGCAACTATGGCTACACCTTC
CDR3 protein: CASRDRGQGNYGYTF

V gene: TRBV9
J gene: TRBJ1-1
D gene: -
clone size: -
CDR3 DNA: TGTGCCAGCAGCGTGCGGAGGGGGGGACCTGAAGCTTTCTTT
CDR3 protein: CASSVRRGGPEAFF

V gene: TRBV28
J gene: TRBJ2-1
D gene: -
clone size: -
CDR3 DNA: TGTGCCAGCAGTTTGCCAGCTGAGGGTGAGCAGTTCTTC
CDR3 protein: CASSLPAEGEQFF

V gene: TRBV19
J gene: TRBJ2-7
D gene: -
clone size: -
CDR3 DNA: TGTGCCAGTAGTTCCTCCTTGGGGACTAACAGGGTCTCCTACGAGCAGTACTTC
CDR3 protein: CASSSSLGTNRVSYEQYF

V gene: TRBV19
J gene: TRBJ1-1
D gene: -
clone size: -
CDR3 DNA: TGTGCCAGTAGTCCCCGGGAGGCCTATGAAGCTTTCTTT
CDR3 protein: CASSPREAYEAFF

V gene: TRBV27
J gene: TRBJ2-5
D gene: -
clone size: -
CDR3 DNA: TGTGCCAGCAGTTTATGGGGGGGGGCTCAAGAGACCCAGTACTTC
CDR3 protein: CASSLWGGAQETQYF

V gene: TRBV5-6
J gene: TRBJ1-4
D gene: TRBD1
clone size: -
CDR3 DNA: TGTGCCAGCAGCCCTACAGGGGCCAATGGGGAAAAACTGTTTTTT
CDR3 protein: CASSPTGANGEKLFF

V gene: TRBV4-3
J gene: TRBJ1-2
D gene: -
clone size: -
CDR3 DNA: TGCGCCAGCAGCCACGTACCAGGCGGGGGGCTCCATGGCTACACCTTC
CDR3 protein: CASSHVPGGGLHGYTF

V gene: TRBV14
J gene: TRBJ1-1
D gene: -
clone size: -
CDR3 DNA: TGTGCCAGCAGCCCCCTAAACACTGAAGCTTTCTTT
CDR3 protein: CASSPLNTEAFF

V gene: TRBV3-1/TRBV3-2
J gene: TRBJ1-6
D gene: -
clone size: -
CDR3 DNA: TGTGCCAGCAGCCAGCCAGGGGCGACCTCCTATAATTCACCCCTCCACTTT
CDR3 protein: CASSQPGATSYNSPLHF

V gene: TRBV24-1
J gene: TRBJ1-4
D gene: TRBD1
clone size: once
CDR3 DNA: TGTGCCACCAGTGATGCCACAGGGGGCACAACTAATGAAAAACTGTTTTTT
CDR3 protein: CATSDATGGTTNEKLFF

V gene: TRBV6-2/TRBV6-3
J gene: TRBJ2-2
D gene: TRBD1
clone size: -
CDR3 DNA: TGTGCCAGCAGTCCAGGACAGGGAATAGCGAACACCGGGGAGCTGTTTTTT
CDR3 protein: CASSPGQGIANTGELFF

V gene: TRBV28
J gene: TRBJ2-7
D gene: TRBD2
clone size: once
CDR3 DNA: TGTGCCAGCAGAATCGCTGGCGGGAGAAACTACGAGCAGTACTTC
CDR3 protein: CASRIAGGRNYEQYF

V gene: TRBV2
J gene: TRBJ2-7
D gene: TRBD1
clone size: -
CDR3 DNA: TGTGCCAGCAGGAAAATAGGGACAGGGGGCTACGAGCAGTACTTC
CDR3 protein: CASRKIGTGGYEQYF

V gene: TRBV15
J gene: TRBJ1-2
D gene: -
clone size: many
CDR3 DNA: TGTGCCACCAGCAGAGAAGGGGGAACTTATGGCTACACCTTC
CDR3 protein: CATSREGGTYGYTF

V gene: TRBV30
J gene: TRBJ2-5
D gene: TRBD2
clone size: once
CDR3 DNA: TGTGCCTGGAGCGTGGGGCTAGCGGTAATTCAAGAGACCCAGTACTTC
CDR3 protein: CAWSVGLAVIQETQYF

V gene: TRBV2
J gene: TRBJ1-2
D gene: TRBD1
clone size: -
CDR3 DNA: TGTGCCAGCAGAGTTGCCCAGGGGGCTGGAGGCCTCTACACCTTC
CDR3 protein: CASRVAQGAGGLYTF

V gene: TRBV6-1
J gene: TRBJ2-1
D gene: -
clone size: -
CDR3 DNA: TGTGCCAGCAGTGAAGGAGGAGTTGAGCAGTTCTTC
CDR3 protein: CASSEGGVEQFF

V gene: TRBV19
J gene: TRBJ2-1
D gene: TRBD1
clone size: -
CDR3 DNA: TGTGCCAGTAGGGGACAGACCTACAATGAGCAGTTCTTC
CDR3 protein: CASRGQTYNEQFF

V gene: TRBV7-3
J gene: TRBJ2-2
D gene: -
clone size: -
CDR3 DNA: TGTGCCAGCAGCTTAGCGGGTGCGGGGAAGGCCGGGGAGCTGTTTTTT
CDR3 protein: CASSLAGAGKAGELFF

V gene: TRBV5-1
J gene: TRBJ2-1
D gene: TRBD2
clone size: -
CDR3 DNA: TGCGCCAGCAGCTTGGAGCGAGCGGGGGCCTACAATGAGCAGTTCTTC
CDR3 protein: CASSLERAGAYNEQFF

V gene: TRBV9
J gene: TRBJ1-6
D gene: -
clone size: few
CDR3 DNA: TGTGCCAGCAGCGCCCTTTCGGGGGGTAATTCACCCCTCCACTTT
CDR3 protein: CASSALSGGNSPLHF

V gene: TRBV27
J gene: TRBJ2-2
D gene: -
clone size: -
CDR3 DNA: TGTGCCAGCAGTTTATCTACCCCGGCACAGTGGACCGGGGAGCTGTTTTTT
CDR3 protein: CASSLSTPAQWTGELFF

V gene: TRBV19
J gene: TRBJ1-5
D gene: -
clone size: -
CDR3 DNA: TGTGCCAGTAATGGGCAGGGAGGGAGTCAGCCCCAGCATTTT
CDR3 protein: CASNGQGGSQPQHF

V gene: TRBV10-1
J gene: TRBJ1-2
D gene: -
clone size: -
CDR3 DNA: TGCGCCAGCAGTCGCGACAGAAACTATGGCTACACCTTC
CDR3 protein: CASSRDRNYGYTF

V gene: TRBV5-1
J gene: TRBJ2-5
D gene: -
clone size: -
CDR3 DNA: TGCGCCAGCAGCTTGGGACCCCTCGACAGGCTCCAAGAGACCCAGTACTTC
CDR3 protein: CASSLGPLDRLQETQYF

V gene: TRBV7-3
J gene: TRBJ2-2
D gene: TRBD1
clone size: -
CDR3 DNA: TGTGCCAGCAGCATACAGGGGGCGAACACCGGGGAGCTGTTTTTT
CDR3 protein: CASSIQGANTGELFF

V gene: TRBV4-3
J gene: TRBJ2-1
D gene: -
clone size: -
CDR3 DNA: TGCGCCAGCAGCCTCAGACCGACAGCTCCAGACGAGCAGTTCTTC
CDR3 protein: CASSLRPTAPDEQFF

V gene: TRBV5-1
J gene: TRBJ2-2
D gene: TRBD2
clone size: -
CDR3 DNA: TGCGCCAGCAGCTGGCGGGATCGCGGGGGGACCGGGGAGCTGTTTTTT
CDR3 protein: CASSWRDRGGTGELFF

V gene: TRBV27
J gene: TRBJ1-5
D gene: TRBD1
clone size: once
CDR3 DNA: TGTGCCAGCAGTTCCCGACAGGGGATGGGCAATCAGCCCCAGCATTTT
CDR3 protein: CASSSRQGMGNQPQHF

V gene: TRBV25-1
J gene: TRBJ2-7
D gene: -
clone size: -
CDR3 DNA: TGTGCCAGCAGGGACAACTACGAGCAGTACTTC
CDR3 protein: CASRDNYEQYF

V gene: TRBV3-1/TRBV3-2
J gene: TRBJ1-1
D gene: -
clone size: -
CDR3 DNA: TGTGCCAGCAGCCAAGATCTGGGGCAGTTGAACACTGAAGCTTTCTTT
CDR3 protein: CASSQDLGQLNTEAFF

V gene: TRBV5-4
J gene: TRBJ2-3
D gene: -
clone size: -
CDR3 DNA: TGTGCCAGCGTCCCAGGAGGAGATACGCAGTATTTT
CDR3 protein: CASVPGGDTQYF

V gene: TRBV7-9
J gene: TRBJ1-2
D gene: -
clone size: few
CDR3 DNA: TGTGCCAGCAGCCGAGGGGGTAACTATGGCTACACCTTC
CDR3 protein: CASSRGGNYGYTF

V gene: TRBV5-1
J gene: TRBJ2-1
D gene: -
clone size: -
CDR3 DNA: TGCGCCAGCAGCCCTCGACTGACGGATGAGCAGTTCTTC
CDR3 protein: CASSPRLTDEQFF

V gene: TRBV28
J gene: TRBJ2-1
D gene: TRBD2
clone size: -
CDR3 DNA: TGTGCCAGCAAGCTAGCGGGAGCTTTCTCCTACAATGAGCAGTTCTTC
CDR3 protein: CASKLAGAFSYNEQFF

V gene: TRBV6-5
J gene: TRBJ1-5
D gene: -
clone size: -
CDR3 DNA: TGTGCCAGCAGTACCAGAAGCAATCAGCCCCAGCATTTT
CDR3 protein: CASSTRSNQPQHF

V gene: TRBV12-3/TRBV12-4
J gene: TRBJ1-1
D gene: -
clone size: -
CDR3 DNA: TGTGCCAGCAGCCGGAAACAGGGCACTGAAGCTTTCTTT
CDR3 protein: CASSRKQGTEAFF

V gene: TRBV27
J gene: TRBJ2-7
D gene: -
clone size: -
CDR3 DNA: TGTGCCAGCACTTCCTACGAGCAGTACTTC
CDR3 protein: CASTSYEQYF

V gene: TRBV27
J gene: TRBJ2-7
D gene: -
clone size: -
CDR3 DNA: TGTGCCAGCAGTTTATGGGGTAGCGGCTACGAGCAGTACTTC
CDR3 protein: CASSLWGSGYEQYF

V gene: TRBV6-5
J gene: TRBJ2-5
D gene: TRBD2
clone size: -
CDR3 DNA: TGTGCCAGCAGCCGACTAGCGGGGGGGGAGACCCAGTACTTC
CDR3 protein: CASSRLAGGETQYF

V gene: TRBV15
J gene: TRBJ1-1
D gene: TRBD1
clone size: -
CDR3 DNA: TGTGCCACCAGCAGAGTTGGGACAGGGAGGGACACTGAAGCTTTCTTT
CDR3 protein: CATSRVGTGRDTEAFF

V gene: TRBV19
J gene: TRBJ2-7
D gene: TRBD1
clone size: -
CDR3 DNA: TGTGCCAGTGCCGGGACAGCTAAGGGAGAGCAGTACTTC
CDR3 protein: CASAGTAKGEQYF

V gene: TRBV7-2
J gene: TRBJ1-6
D gene: TRBD1
clone size: few
CDR3 DNA: TGTGCCAGCAGCTCGACAGGGGTTGAGTCACCCCTCCACTTT
CDR3 protein: CASSSTGVESPLHF